These 14 T cell receptor beta chains were all obtained from the same sample, sequenced in a study of CD8 T cell repertoires and HIV-1 epitope variants. Some clones are missing from TCRdb's copy, which holds only in-frame ones; the method was immunoSEQ multiplex PCR. Of around 3,000 clones listed, about 69% are singletons. Their antigens remain unidentified. The sequencing input was cultured CD8+ T cells derived from PBMCs. The receptors stem from a male donor with HIV.

The rearrangement uses TRBV28 and TRBJ2-1; D gene uncertain. The germline gives CDR1 MDHEN, CDR2 SYDVKM. Trimming stripped 6 bases from V and 2 bases from J, with 11 bases between. The CDR3 is 14 amino acids. This chain's CDR3 is CASSPMEAYNEQFF. The CDR3 DNA reads TGTGCCAGCAGCCCCATGGAAGCCTACAATGAGCAGTTCTTC.

The rearrangement joins TRBV9 to TRBJ2-1, with a tentative D call TRBD2 (5 bases). The CDR3 consists of 13 residues. Germline CDR1 SGDLS, CDR2 YYNGEE. V was pared by 7 bases and J by 7 bases, with 15 bases between. The CDR3 DNA sequence: TGTGCCAGCTCAGGTCTGAGGAGGAATGAGCAGTTCTTC. It is translated as CASSGLRRNEQFF.

This clone was found once. This chain's CDR3 is CASSPGQTFYEQYF. The CDR3 DNA sequence: TGTGCCAGCTCACCAGGACAGACTTTCTACGAGCAGTACTTC. The chain uses TRBV18 and TRBJ2-7; a weak D match, TRBD1 (6 bases). Per germline, CDR1 KGHSH and CDR2 LQKENI. V dropped 2 bases and J dropped 3 bases, with 11 bases sitting between them. CDR3 length equals 14 residues.

The rearrangement uses TRBV7-6 and TRBJ1-1; no reliable D call. V shed 1 base and J shed 1 base, with 4 bases lying between them. Per the germline V gene, CDR1 is SGHVS and CDR2 is FNYEAQ. The CDR3 covers 13 residues. CDR3 loop: CASSLGENTEAFF. The DNA for the CDR3 is TGTGCCAGCAGCTTAGGGGAGAACACTGAAGCTTTCTTT.

The table lists this clone with a few counts. The J gene is TRBJ1-5, the V gene TRBV5-3; 7 positions agree with TRBD1. TRBV5-3 belongs to the ORF category, with a function that is uncertain. CDR3 length: 14 residues. Losses at the gene ends were 8 bases for V and 0 bases for J; bases not matched to a gene: 5. The CDR3 sequence: CASLTGDSNQPQHF. The CDR3 DNA is TGTGCCAGCTTAACAGGGGATAGCAATCAGCCCCAGCATTTT.

J is TRBJ2-2 and V is TRBV13; D gene uncertain. V lost 1 base and J 8 bases, leaving 8 bases between the germline ends. The length of the CDR3 is 13 residues. Germline lookup yields CDR1 PRHDT and CDR2 FYEKMQ (reference sequence). CDR3 loop: CASSLATRGELFF. In DNA, the CDR3 is TGTGCCAGCAGCTTAGCCACAAGGGGGGAGCTGTTTTTT.

Notes on this clone: Germline and junction disagree at one end, which may indicate a read error. This chain connects TRBV7-7 to TRBJ2-5; 13 bases match TRBD2. Per germline, CDR1 SSHAT and CDR2 FNYEAQ (reference sequence). The CDR3 is 20 residues long. The CDR3 sequence is CASSSYSGLAGAFNKETQYF. CDR3 coding DNA: TGTGCTAGCAGCTCCTACTCCGGACTAGCGGGAGCTTTCAATAAAGAGACCCAGTACTTC.

The chain uses TRBV28 and TRBJ2-7, with a weak D call TRBD1 (6 bases). V dropped 3 bases and J dropped 5 bases, with 14 bases sitting between them. This CDR3 region has 14 residues. The germline CDR1 and CDR2 sequences are MDHEN and SYDVKM. The CDR3 DNA is TGTGCCAGCAGTTTCAGTGGCAGGGGAAACGAGCAGTACTTC. It specifies CASSFSGRGNEQYF.

The rearrangement joins TRBV5-1 to TRBJ2-2; the match to TRBD1 covers 8 bases. There are 14 residues in the CDR3. Germline CDR1 is SGHRS and CDR2 is YFSETQ. V shed 3 bases, J shed 6 bases, and the junction held 4 bases outside the gene matches. CDR3 loop: CASSSGGASGELFF. CDR3 nucleotide sequence: TGCGCCAGCAGCTCAGGGGGCGCATCCGGGGAGCTGTTTTTT.

This clone is large (0.1 to 1%) within its sample. The chain uses TRBV2 and TRBJ2-1; TRBD2 might be the D (7 bases). The germline CDR1 and CDR2 sequences are SNHLY and FYNNEI. The V end was cut by 3 bases, the J end by 7 bases, with 13 bases between. This CDR3 is built from 14 residues. The chain's CDR3 is CASSEGGTLNEQFF. For the CDR3, the DNA is TGTGCCAGCAGTGAGGGGGGGACATTGAATGAGCAGTTCTTC.

This chain connects TRBV5-4 to TRBJ1-4; D might be TRBD1 (5 bases). Germline CDR1 SGHNT, CDR2 YYREEE (reference sequence). V was cut by 4 bases and J by 4 bases, with 14 bases left in between. The CDR3 covers 15 residues. This CDR3 is CASSPGDGGNEKLFF. CDR3 bases: TGTGCCAGCAGCCCGGGGGACGGGGGTAATGAAAAACTGTTTTTT. The whole variable domain, remainder taken from reference TRBV5-4 and TRBJ1-4, is ETGVTQSPTHLIKTRGQQVTLRCSSQSGHNTVSWYQQALGQGPQFIFQYYREEENGRGNFPPRFSGLQFPNYSSELNVNALELDDSALYLCASSPGDGGNEKLFFGSGTQLSVL.

The chain has TRBV13 and TRBJ2-1; 16 bases agree with TRBD2. The junction had 2 bases not matched to a gene; V was cut back by 5 bases and J by 7 bases. The CDR3 runs to 15 residues. Germline CDR1 is PRHDT and CDR2 is FYEKMQ (reference sequence). Here the CDR3 reads CASSQGLAGGNEQFF. The CDR3 region has the DNA TGTGCCAGCAGCCAGGGACTAGCGGGGGGGAATGAGCAGTTCTTC.

The chain couples TRBV5-5 to TRBJ2-7, with unresolved D. This CDR3 has 14 residues. Per germline, CDR1 SGHKS and CDR2 YYEKEE (reference sequence). Trimming left V 1 base short and J 1 base short, with 9 bases between. The CDR3 protein is CASSLTAASYEQYF. The CDR3 DNA is TGTGCCAGCAGCTTGACCGCAGCTTCCTACGAGCAGTACTTC.

The genes are TRBV7-8 and TRBJ2-1; D might be TRBD1 (6 bases). The CDR3 is 14 amino acids. V was shortened by 5 bases and J by 6 bases, with 14 bases between the two germline ends. Germline V gives CDR1 SGHVS, CDR2 FQNEAQ. CDR3 protein: CASSRWDTPNEQFF. The CDR3 DNA reads TGTGCCAGCAGCCGGTGGGACACCCCCAATGAGCAGTTCTTC.